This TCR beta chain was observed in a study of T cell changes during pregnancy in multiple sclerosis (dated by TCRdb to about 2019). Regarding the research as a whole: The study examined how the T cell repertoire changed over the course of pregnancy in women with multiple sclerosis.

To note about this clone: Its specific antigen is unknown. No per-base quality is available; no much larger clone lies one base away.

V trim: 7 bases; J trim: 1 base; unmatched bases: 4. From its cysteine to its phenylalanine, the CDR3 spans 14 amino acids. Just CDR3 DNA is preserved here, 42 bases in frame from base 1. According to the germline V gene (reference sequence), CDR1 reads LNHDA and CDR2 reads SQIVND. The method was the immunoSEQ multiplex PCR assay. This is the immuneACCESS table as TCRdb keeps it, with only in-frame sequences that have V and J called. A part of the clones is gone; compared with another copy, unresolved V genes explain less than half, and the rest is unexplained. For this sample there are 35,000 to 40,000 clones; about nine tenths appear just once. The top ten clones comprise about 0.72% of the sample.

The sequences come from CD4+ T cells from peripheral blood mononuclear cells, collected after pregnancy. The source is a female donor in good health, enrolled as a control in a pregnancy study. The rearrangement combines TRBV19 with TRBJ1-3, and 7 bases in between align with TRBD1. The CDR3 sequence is CASTKGQSGNTIYF. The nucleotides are TGTGCCAGTACCAAGGGACAGTCTGGAAACACCATATATTTT.